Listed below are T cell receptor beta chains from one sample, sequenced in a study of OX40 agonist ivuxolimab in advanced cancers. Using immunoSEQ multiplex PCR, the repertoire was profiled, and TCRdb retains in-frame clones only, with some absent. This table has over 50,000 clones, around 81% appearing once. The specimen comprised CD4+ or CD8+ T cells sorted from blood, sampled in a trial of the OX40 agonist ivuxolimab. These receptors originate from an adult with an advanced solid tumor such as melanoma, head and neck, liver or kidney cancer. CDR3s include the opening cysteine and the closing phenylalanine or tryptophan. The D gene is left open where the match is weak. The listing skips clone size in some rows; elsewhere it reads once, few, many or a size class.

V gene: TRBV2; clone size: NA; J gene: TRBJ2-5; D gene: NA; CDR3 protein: CASIRGWEETQYF; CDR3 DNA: TGTGCCAGCATCCGGGGGTGGGAAGAGACCCAGTACTTC
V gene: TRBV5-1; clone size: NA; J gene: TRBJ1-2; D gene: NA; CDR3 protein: CASSEQGFDYGYTF; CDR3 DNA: TGCGCCAGCAGCGAACAGGGATTTGACTATGGCTACACCTTC
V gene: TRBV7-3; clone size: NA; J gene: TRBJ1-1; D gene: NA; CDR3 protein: CASSSGTLNTEAFF; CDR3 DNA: TGTGCCAGCAGTTCCGGGACCCTGAACACTGAAGCTTTCTTT
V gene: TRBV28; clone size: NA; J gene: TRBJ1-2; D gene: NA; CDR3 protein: CASSLETQLGYTF; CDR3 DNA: TGTGCCAGCAGTTTAGAGACGCAGCTAGGCTACACCTTC
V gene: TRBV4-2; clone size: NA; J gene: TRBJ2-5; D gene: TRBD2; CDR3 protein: CASSQDLGAGREQYF; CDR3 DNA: TGTGCCAGCAGCCAAGACCTTGGGGCAGGGAGGGAGCAGTACTTC
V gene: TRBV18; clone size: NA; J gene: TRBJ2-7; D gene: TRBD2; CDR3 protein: CASREASSYEQYF; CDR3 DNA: TGTGCCAGCCGGGAGGCCTCTTCCTACGAGCAGTACTTC
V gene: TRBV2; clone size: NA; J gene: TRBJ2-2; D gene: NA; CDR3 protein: CASSEQGIAGELFF; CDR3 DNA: TGTGCCAGCAGTGAACAGGGTATTGCCGGGGAGCTGTTTTTT
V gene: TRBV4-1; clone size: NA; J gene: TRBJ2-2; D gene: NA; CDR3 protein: CASSQEEQPYNTGELFF; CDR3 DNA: TGCGCCAGCAGCCAAGAAGAACAGCCTTATAACACCGGGGAGCTGTTTTTT
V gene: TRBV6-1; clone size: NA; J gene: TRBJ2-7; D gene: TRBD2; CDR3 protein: CASSFGLAGGEQYF; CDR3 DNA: TGTGCCAGCAGTTTCGGACTAGCGGGAGGGGAGCAGTACTTC
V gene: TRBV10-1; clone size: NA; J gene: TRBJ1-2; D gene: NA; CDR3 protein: CASSVAPNYGYTF; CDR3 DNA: TGCGCCAGCAGTGTAGCACCGAACTATGGCTACACCTTC
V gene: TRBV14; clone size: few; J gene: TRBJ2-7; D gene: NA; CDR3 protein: CASSQDRGAQSYEQYF; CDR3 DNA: TGTGCCAGCAGCCAAGATCGGGGGGCCCAATCTTACGAGCAGTACTTC
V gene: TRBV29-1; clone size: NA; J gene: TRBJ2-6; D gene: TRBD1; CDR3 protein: CSVGTGVYGANVLTF; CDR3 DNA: TGCAGCGTTGGGACAGGGGTGTACGGGGCCAACGTCCTGACTTTC
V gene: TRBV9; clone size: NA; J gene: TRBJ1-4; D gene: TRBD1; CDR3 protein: CASSAQGANEKLFF; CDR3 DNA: TGTGCCAGCAGCGCACAGGGGGCGAATGAAAAACTGTTTTTT
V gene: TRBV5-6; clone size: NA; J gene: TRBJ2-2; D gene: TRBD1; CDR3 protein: CASSLLDRQTGELFF; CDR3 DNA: TGTGCCAGCAGCTTGCTGGACAGGCAAACCGGGGAGCTGTTTTTT
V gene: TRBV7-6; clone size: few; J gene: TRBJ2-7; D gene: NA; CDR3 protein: CASSLGQDYEQYF; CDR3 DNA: TGTGCCAGCAGCTTAGGACAGGACTACGAGCAGTACTTC
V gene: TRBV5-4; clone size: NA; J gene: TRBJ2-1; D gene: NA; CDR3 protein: CASSLLQRDEQFF; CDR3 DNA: TGTGCCAGCAGCTTGCTGCAGCGCGATGAGCAGTTCTTC
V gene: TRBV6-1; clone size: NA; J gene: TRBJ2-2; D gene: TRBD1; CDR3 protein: CASTGGQVNTGELFF; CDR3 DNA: TGTGCCAGCACCGGGGGACAGGTTAACACCGGGGAGCTGTTTTTT
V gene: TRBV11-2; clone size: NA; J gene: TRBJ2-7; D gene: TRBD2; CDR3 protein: CASRPSGRLGEQYF; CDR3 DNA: TGTGCCAGCAGACCTAGCGGGAGACTTGGAGAGCAGTACTTC
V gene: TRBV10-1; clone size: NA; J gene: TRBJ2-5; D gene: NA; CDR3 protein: CASSERPQETQYF; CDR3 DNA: TGCGCCAGCAGTGAACGGCCCCAAGAGACCCAGTACTTC
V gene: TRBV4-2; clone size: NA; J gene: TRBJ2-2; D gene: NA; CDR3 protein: CASGPGRDANTGELFF; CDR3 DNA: TGTGCCAGCGGACCGGGTCGAGACGCGAACACCGGGGAGCTGTTTTTT
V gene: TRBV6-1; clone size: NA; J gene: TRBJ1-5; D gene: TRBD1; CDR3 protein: CASSADRGQEQPQHF; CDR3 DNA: TGTGCCAGCAGTGCGGACAGGGGACAAGAACAGCCCCAGCATTTT
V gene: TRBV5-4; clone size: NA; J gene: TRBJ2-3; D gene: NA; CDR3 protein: CASSLGGIRTDTQYF; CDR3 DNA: TGTGCCAGCAGCTTGGGAGGGATTCGCACAGATACGCAGTATTTT
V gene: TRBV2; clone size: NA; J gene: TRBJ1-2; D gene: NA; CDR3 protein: CASSESPRVRANYGYTF; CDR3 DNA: TGTGCCAGCAGTGAGAGCCCCCGGGTTCGAGCTAACTATGGCTACACCTTC
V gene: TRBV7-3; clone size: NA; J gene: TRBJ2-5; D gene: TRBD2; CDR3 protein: CASSSGTSGGGVAETQYF; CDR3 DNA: TGTGCCAGCAGCTCCGGGACTAGCGGGGGTGGGGTAGCGGAGACCCAGTACTTC
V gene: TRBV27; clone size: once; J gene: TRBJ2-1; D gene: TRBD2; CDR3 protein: CASSLLAGGNYNEQFF; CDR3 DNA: TGTGCCAGCAGTTTACTAGCGGGAGGGAACTACAATGAGCAGTTCTTC
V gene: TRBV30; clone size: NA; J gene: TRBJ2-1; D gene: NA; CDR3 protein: CAWRSTGSSYNEQFF; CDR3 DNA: TGTGCCTGGCGATCCACAGGTAGCTCCTACAATGAGCAGTTCTTC
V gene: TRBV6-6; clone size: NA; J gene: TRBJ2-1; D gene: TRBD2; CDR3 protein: CASRTTSGVDNEQFF; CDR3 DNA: TGTGCCAGCAGAACGACTAGCGGGGTTGACAATGAGCAGTTCTTC